The 11 T cell receptor beta chains below all came from one sample that was sequenced in a study of cytomegalovirus exposure and HLA in healthy donors. The study ran its PCR with 60 Vbeta and 13 Jbeta primers. The assay was immunoSEQ multiplex PCR, and TCRdb's table has in-frame clones only and misses some. Altogether some 89,000 clones are present, 81% being singletons, with the ten largest covering 1.5% to 2%. Specimen: PBMCs. The receptors stem from a young woman in good health and CMV-seronegative.

Only a few counts were recorded for this clone. The chain combines TRBV10-3 with TRBJ2-1, with D tentatively TRBD2 (6 bases). Germline CDR1 and CDR2: ENHRY and SYGVKD. This CDR3 is 13 amino acids long. The V gene lost 8 bases and the J gene lost 9 bases, with 17 bases spanning the gap. The CDR3 DNA follows: TGTGCCATCGGGGGGAGTCGTCTGGGTGAGCAGTTCTTC. This translates into CAIGGSRLGEQFF.

The rearrangement links TRBV4-2 to TRBJ1-6, with TRBD1 matching 7 bases. The CDR3 loop spans 18 amino acids. The V gene end was trimmed by 3 bases and the J gene end by 2 bases; junction bases not matched to a gene: 10. Germline V gene data show CDR1 as LGHNA and CDR2 as YNFKEQ. In DNA, the CDR3 is TGTGCCAGCAGCCAGGATCCGACAGGGACGGCCTATAATTCACCCCTCCACTTT. It specifies CASSQDPTGTAYNSPLHF.

The V gene is TRBV2, the J gene TRBJ1-3, with a weak D call TRBD1 (5 bases). The CDR3 totals 15 residues. The V end was cut by 6 bases, the J end by 0 bases, with 12 bases between. Per the germline V gene, CDR1 is SNHLY and CDR2 is FYNNEI. For the CDR3, the DNA is TGTGCCAGCAGAGATACAGGCACCTCTGGAAACACCATATATTTT. It is translated as CASRDTGTSGNTIYF. Full variable domain (rest looked up from reference TRBV2 and TRBJ1-3): EPEVTQTPSHQVTQMGQEVILRCVPISNHLYFYWYRQILGQKVEFLVSFYNNEISEKSEIFDDQFSVERPDGSNFTLKIRSTKLEDSAMYFCASRDTGTSGNTIYFGEGSWLTVV.

The chain is built from TRBV29-1 and TRBJ2-6; D is undetermined. The germline V and J ends were trimmed by 4 bases and 2 bases, with 6 bases remaining between them. This CDR3 region has 13 residues. In germline, CDR1 is SQVTM, CDR2 ANQGSEA. The CDR3 spells CSVAPAGANVLTF. As DNA, the CDR3 is TGCAGCGTTGCCCCCGCTGGGGCCAACGTCCTGACTTTC.

A few counts support this clone. The rearrangement joins TRBV29-1 to TRBJ2-1, with 9 bases lining up with TRBD2. Germline V gene data show CDR1 as SQVTM and CDR2 as ANQGSEA. The CDR3 consists of 13 residues. The junction had 5 bases not matched to a gene; V was cut back by 3 bases and J by 8 bases. CDR3 residues: CSVEGTSSYEQFF. The CDR3 bases are TGCAGCGTTGAGGGGACTAGCAGCTATGAGCAGTTCTTC.

V is TRBV5-1 and J is TRBJ1-1; 7 bases align to TRBD1. In germline, CDR1 is SGHRS, CDR2 YFSETQ. The CDR3 covers 15 residues. The V segment lost 4 bases and the J segment 3 bases; nucleotides outside the gene matches: 9. The CDR3 spells CASSPITGVDTEAFF. CDR3 DNA: TGCGCCAGCAGCCCTATCACAGGGGTGGACACTGAAGCTTTCTTT.

This clone has just one count. The V call is TRBV5-5, the J call TRBJ1-2, with D uncertain. Trimming left V 4 bases short and J 1 base short, with 8 bases between. The germline V gene encodes CDR1 SGHKS and CDR2 YYEKEE (reference sequence). This CDR3 spans 13 amino acids. CDR3 loop: CASSMDGNYGYTF. Written as DNA, the CDR3 is TGTGCCAGCAGCATGGACGGTAACTATGGCTACACCTTC.

The V call is TRBV7-2, the J call TRBJ2-1; TRBD2 is a possible D gene (6 bases). The germline V and J ends were trimmed by 3 bases and 7 bases, with 13 bases remaining between them. CDR1 and CDR2 from the germline V gene are SGHTA and FQGNSA. The CDR3 totals 14 residues. The chain's CDR3 is CASSLTGVRNEQFF. Written as DNA, the CDR3 is TGTGCCAGCAGCTTGACGGGAGTACGAAATGAGCAGTTCTTC.

A single count supports this clone. The chain joins TRBV15 to TRBJ1-3; D gene ambiguous. Germline lookup yields CDR1 LNHNV and CDR2 YYDKDF (reference sequence). V was trimmed by 3 bases and J by 0 bases, leaving 6 bases between them. This CDR3 contains 14 residues. For the CDR3, the DNA is TGTGCCACCAGCAGGGGGAGCTCTGGAAACACCATATATTTT. Translation: CATSRGSSGNTIYF.

The chain employs TRBV11-3 and TRBJ2-2; 11 nucleotides line up with TRBD1. V shed 5 bases, J shed 2 bases, and the junction held 4 bases outside the gene matches. The CDR3 runs 16 residues. Germline-derived CDR1 and CDR2 are SGHNT and YENEEA. CDR3 nucleotide sequence: TGTGCCAGCAGCCCCGGACAGGGGGCTAACACCGGGGAGCTGTTTTTT. This sequence encodes CASSPGQGANTGELFF. The full variable domain, with the rest looked up from reference TRBV11-3 and TRBJ2-2, is EAGVVQSPRYKIIEKKQPVAFWCNPISGHNTLYWYLQNLGQGPELLIRYENEEAVDDSQLPKDRFSAERLKGVDSTLKIQPAELGDSAVYLCASSPGQGANTGELFFGEGSRLTVL.

This clone was picked up a small number of times. The V gene is TRBV6-1, the J gene TRBJ1-1, with TRBD1 matching over 8 bases. Trimming removed 2 bases from V and 11 bases from J; junction bases left unmatched: 19. Germline V gene lookup returns CDR1 MNHNS and CDR2 SASEGT. CDR3 length: 17 amino acids. CDR3 in amino acids: CASSEQGARQFNEGAFF. The CDR3 region has the DNA TGTGCCAGCAGTGAACAGGGGGCTCGGCAGTTCAATGAGGGGGCTTTCTTT.